Included here is one T cell receptor (beta chain) sequence, with context. What it binds is not known. Sequencing used immunoSEQ multiplex PCR; TCRdb keeps in-frame clones, though not all of them. The sample lists about 79,000 clones, roughly 72% seen once, with 1.5% to 2% in the top ten. Antigen-specific CD4+ T cells were first expanded with viral peptide pools by the ViraFEST assay and only then sequenced. Culture proceeded for roughly ten days, and CD4+ T cells were then isolated. Neither prior SARS-CoV-2 infection nor positive nucleocapsid antibodies were present in the vaccine recipients. Each culture had half its medium swapped for IL-2 medium on days 3 and 7. Germline CDR1 MNHEY, CDR2 SVGAGI. Trimming took 2 bases from V and 1 from J, leaving 8 bases between them. The CDR3 runs to 14 residues. The data stem from a study of vaccination effects on CD4 cells after COVID-19. Whole-study results and caveats: The study found marked clonal contraction of infection- and vaccine-induced clones late after vaccination. Within healthy vaccinees, only 1 of 255 vaccine-induced clones displayed cross-reactivity with common cold coronaviruses.

This clonotype was sampled from a human donor who received a COVID-19 vaccine. V is TRBV6-5 and J is TRBJ1-1; D is undetermined. The specimen was CD4+ T cells from PBMCs cultured with HCoV-229E spike peptides, collected before COVID-19 vaccination. Written as DNA, the CDR3 is TGTGCCAGCAGTTACAGTAGATGGAACACTGAAGCTTTCTTT. It encodes CASSYSRWNTEAFF.